This T cell receptor beta chain derives from a study of CD8 T cells in ankylosing spondylitis. Study-level points and caveats: Prior work had noted some motif variants in reactive arthritis blood and synovial fluid. Typical of ankylosing spondylitis blood, it appeared, was a TCR beta motif of eight highly homologous variants.

TCRdb reanalysed the 5' RACE reads using MiXCR and keeps one entry per CDR3 protein. The sample contains fewer than 650,000 distinct CDR3 sequences, about an eighth of which appear only once. Remarks on this clonotype: No antigen is known for it.

The CDR3 has 13 residues. Germline loops: CDR1 LNHNV, CDR2 YYDKDF (reference sequence). The V end was cut by 1 base, the J end by 4 bases, with 7 bases between. This chain uses TRBV15 with TRBJ1-2, with D possibly matching TRBD1 (5 bases). Sequenced material: blood, either unsorted or a sorted T cell fraction (not recorded which). This receptor was identified in a male donor with ankylosing spondylitis. The CDR3: CATSRVTGYGYTF. CDR3 DNA: TGTGCCACCAGCAGAGTAACAGGCTATGGCTACACCTTC.